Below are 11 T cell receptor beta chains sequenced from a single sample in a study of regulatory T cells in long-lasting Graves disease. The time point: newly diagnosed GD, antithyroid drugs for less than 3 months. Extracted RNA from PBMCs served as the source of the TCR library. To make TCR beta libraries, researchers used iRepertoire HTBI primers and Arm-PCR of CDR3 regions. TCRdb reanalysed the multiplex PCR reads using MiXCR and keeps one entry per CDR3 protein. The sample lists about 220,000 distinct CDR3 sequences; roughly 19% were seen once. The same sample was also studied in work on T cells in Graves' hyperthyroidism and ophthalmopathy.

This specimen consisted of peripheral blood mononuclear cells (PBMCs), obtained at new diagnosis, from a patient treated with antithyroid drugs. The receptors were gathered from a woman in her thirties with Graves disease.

CDR3 sequence (DNA): TGTGCCAGCAGTATTCCCTACAATGAGCAGTTCTTC. Protein product: CASSIPYNEQFF. The chain uses TRBV28 and TRBJ2-1; D not resolved. The CDR3 has 12 residues. Trimming took off 5 bases at V and 2 bases at J, with 4 bases between the two ends. Germline V gives CDR1 MDHEN, CDR2 SYDVKM.

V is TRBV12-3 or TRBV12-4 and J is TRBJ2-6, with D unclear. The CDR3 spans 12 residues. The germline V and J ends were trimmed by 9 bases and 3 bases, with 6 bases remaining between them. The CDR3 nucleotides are TGTGCCAGTTGGGGTGGGGCCAACGTCCTGACTTTC. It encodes CASWGGANVLTF.

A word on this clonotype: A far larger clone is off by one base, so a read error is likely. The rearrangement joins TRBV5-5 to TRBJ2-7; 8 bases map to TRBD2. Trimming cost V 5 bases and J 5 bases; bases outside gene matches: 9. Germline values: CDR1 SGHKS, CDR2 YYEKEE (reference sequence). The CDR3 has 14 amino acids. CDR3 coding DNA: TGTGCCAGCAGACCGTCGGGGGGGAGCCACGAGCAGTACTTC. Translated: CASRPSGGSHEQYF.

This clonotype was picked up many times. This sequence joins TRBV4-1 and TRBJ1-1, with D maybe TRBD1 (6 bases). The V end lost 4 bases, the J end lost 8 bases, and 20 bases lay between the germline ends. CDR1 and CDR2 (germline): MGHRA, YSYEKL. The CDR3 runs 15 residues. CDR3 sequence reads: CASSPGGQGRMEAFF. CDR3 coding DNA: TGCGCCAGCAGCCCGGGGGGGCAGGGAAGGATGGAAGCTTTCTTT.

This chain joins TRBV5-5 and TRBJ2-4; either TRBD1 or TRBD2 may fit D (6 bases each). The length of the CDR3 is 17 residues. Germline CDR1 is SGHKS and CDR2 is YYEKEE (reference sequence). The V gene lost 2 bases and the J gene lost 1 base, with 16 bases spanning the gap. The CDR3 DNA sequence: TGTGCCAGCAGCTTTGCGGGGACACTGAATGCCAAAAACATTCAGTACTTC. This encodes CASSFAGTLNAKNIQYF.

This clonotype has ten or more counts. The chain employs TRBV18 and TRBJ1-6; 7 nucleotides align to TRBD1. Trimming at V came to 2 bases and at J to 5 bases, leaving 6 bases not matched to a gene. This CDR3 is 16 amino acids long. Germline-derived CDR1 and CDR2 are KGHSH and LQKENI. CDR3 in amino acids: CASSPMTGLDNSPLHF. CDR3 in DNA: TGTGCCAGCTCACCAATGACAGGGCTCGATAATTCACCCCTCCACTTT.

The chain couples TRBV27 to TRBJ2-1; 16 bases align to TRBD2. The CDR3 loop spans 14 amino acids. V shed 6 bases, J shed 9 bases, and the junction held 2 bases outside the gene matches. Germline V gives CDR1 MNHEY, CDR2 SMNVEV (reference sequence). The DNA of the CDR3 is TGTGCCAGCAGGGGACTAGCGGGAGGGATTGAGCAGTTCTTC. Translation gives CASRGLAGGIEQFF.

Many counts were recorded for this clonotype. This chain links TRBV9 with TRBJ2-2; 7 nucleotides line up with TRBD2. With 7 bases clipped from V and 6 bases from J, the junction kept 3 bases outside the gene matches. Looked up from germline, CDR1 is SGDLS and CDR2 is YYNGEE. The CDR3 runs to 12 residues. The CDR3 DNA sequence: TGTGCCAGCGGAGGGAGGGCCGGGGAGCTGTTTTTT. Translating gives CASGGRAGELFF.

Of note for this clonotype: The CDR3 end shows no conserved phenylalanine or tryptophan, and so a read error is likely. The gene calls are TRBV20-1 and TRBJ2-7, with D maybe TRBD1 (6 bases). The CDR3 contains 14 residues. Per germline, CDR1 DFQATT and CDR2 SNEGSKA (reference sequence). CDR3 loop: CSATRGGISYEQYC. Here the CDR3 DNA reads TGCAGTGCAACCAGGGGTGGGATCTCCTATGAGCAGTACTGC.

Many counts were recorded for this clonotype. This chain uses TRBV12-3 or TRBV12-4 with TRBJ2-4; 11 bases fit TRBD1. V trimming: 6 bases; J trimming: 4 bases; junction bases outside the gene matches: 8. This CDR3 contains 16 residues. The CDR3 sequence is CASSWGQGVRKNIQYF. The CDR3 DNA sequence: TGTGCCAGCAGCTGGGGACAGGGGGTGAGGAAAAACATTCAGTACTTC.

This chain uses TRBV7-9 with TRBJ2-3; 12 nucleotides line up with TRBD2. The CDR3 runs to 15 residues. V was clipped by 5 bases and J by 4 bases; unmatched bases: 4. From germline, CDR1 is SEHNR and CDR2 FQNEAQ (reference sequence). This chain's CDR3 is CASSASSGRADTQYF. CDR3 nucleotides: TGTGCCAGCAGCGCCTCTAGCGGGAGGGCAGATACGCAGTATTTT.